This TCR beta chain was sequenced during a study of blood T cell repertoires in COVID-19. As for the study in general: From the United States, Italy and Spain came samples of acute and convalescent COVID-19. Sample material is recorded as cDNA or gDNA derived from T cells, B-cell-depleted T cells, or PBMCs.

Libraries were prepared by immunoSEQ multiplex PCR; TCRdb keeps only in-frame clonotypes and omits some of them. Here the sample spans about 240,000 clones, around 86% being singletons. This CDR3 has 17 residues. Germline V CDR1 and CDR2: SGHRS, YFSETQ. Deletions cut 3 bases from V and 0 bases from J, with 16 bases between. The rearrangement uses TRBV5-1 and TRBJ1-3; D remains unclear. The specimen was peripheral blood. The source of this sequence is a woman between 65 and 79 years old with active or convalescent COVID-19. The CDR3 DNA is TGCGCCAGCAGCTGGGCCCAAAGCATAATCTCTGGAAACACCATATATTTT. Its protein is CASSWAQSIISGNTIYF.